Presented here are 18 T cell receptor beta chains from one specimen sequenced in a study of T cell responses to AZD1222 COVID-19 vaccine. TCRdb's copy holds only in-frame clones and misses some; the assay was immunoSEQ multiplex PCR. This table has about 86,000 clones, around nine tenths appearing once. Material: peripheral blood, obtained on day 0 of AZD1222 vaccination. The receptors come from an adult in good health.

The chain uses TRBV11-2 and TRBJ1-5, with D unclear. The CDR3 spans 15 residues. Germline CDR1 SGHAT, CDR2 FQNNGV. Trimming shortened V by 0 bases and J by 6 bases, and 12 bases separated the two germline ends. The DNA of the CDR3 is TGTGCCAGCAGCTTAGATCTAGGGAAAGTTCAGCCCCAGCATTTT. Translation: CASSLDLGKVQPQHF.

In its sample, this clone was seen a few times. CDR3 loop: CASSRQGREQYF. The CDR3 DNA is TGTGCCAGCTCCCGACAGGGCCGCGAGCAGTACTTC. The genes are TRBV18 and TRBJ2-7; 7 bases agree with TRBD1. V gave up 6 bases and J gave up 6 bases; unmatched junction bases: 5. Germline CDR1 KGHSH, CDR2 LQKENI. The CDR3 has 12 amino acids.

The chain recombines TRBV12-3 or TRBV12-4 with TRBJ2-1; D remains unclear. Trimming stripped 6 bases from V and 4 bases from J, with 10 bases between. The CDR3 has 13 residues. CDR3 sequence (DNA): TGTGCCAGCAGGTCTCAGGATTACAATGAGCAGTTCTTC. Protein: CASRSQDYNEQFF.

The rearrangement links TRBV13 to TRBJ2-1; tentatively, D is TRBD1 (6 bases). Germline V gene sequence: CDR1 PRHDT, CDR2 FYEKMQ (reference sequence). V was shortened by 4 bases and J by 4 bases, with 8 bases between the two germline ends. The CDR3 contains 13 residues. CDR3 loop: CASSSTGYNEQFF. The CDR3 DNA reads TGTGCCAGCAGCTCCACAGGGTACAATGAGCAGTTCTTC.

The sample holds one count of this clone. This rearrangement joins TRBV29-1 to TRBJ2-1, with 8 bases lining up with TRBD1. With 2 bases clipped from V and 12 bases from J, the junction kept 21 bases outside the gene matches. Germline CDR1 is SQVTM and CDR2 is ANQGSEA. This CDR3 spans 17 amino acids. CDR3 loop: CSVENPRQGLAGLGQFF. In DNA form, the CDR3 reads TGCAGCGTTGAAAACCCCCGACAGGGGTTGGCGGGGCTGGGGCAGTTCTTC.

This chain uses TRBV5-1 with TRBJ2-1; 7 bases are a match to TRBD2. Germline CDR1 SGHRS, CDR2 YFSETQ. V shed 3 bases and J 4 bases; nucleotides not matched to a gene: 4. This CDR3 is built from 14 residues. The CDR3 nucleotides are TGCGCCAGCAGCTCCCTAGCGGTATACAATGAGCAGTTCTTC. This sequence encodes CASSSLAVYNEQFF. Using reference TRBV5-1 and TRBJ2-1 for the parts outside the CDR3, the full variable domain is KAGVTQTPRYLIKTRGQQVTLSCSPISGHRSVSWYQQTPGQGLQFLFEYFSETQRNKGNFPGRFSGRQFSNSRSEMNVSTLELGDSALYLCASSSLAVYNEQFFGPGTRLTVL.

This sequence joins TRBV12-3 or TRBV12-4 and TRBJ1-1; 9 positions agree with TRBD1. Trimming cost V 6 bases and J 6 bases; bases outside gene matches: 2. The CDR3 is 12 amino acids. The CDR3 sequence: CASSDRGAEAFF. The CDR3 DNA reads as TGTGCCAGCAGCGACAGGGGGGCTGAAGCTTTCTTT.

In nucleotides, the CDR3 is TGTGCCAGCAGTTTAAGACGGAGCTATGGCTACACCTTC. Protein: CASSLRRSYGYTF. The V and J genes are TRBV12-3 or TRBV12-4 and TRBJ1-2; no clear D. The CDR3 consists of 13 residues. Trimming took off 2 bases at V and 4 bases at J, with 8 bases between the two ends.

This clone has just a few counts. J is TRBJ2-1 and V is TRBV27; TRBD2 matches at 7 bases. This CDR3 is 16 amino acids long. Germline-derived CDR1 and CDR2 are MNHEY and SMNVEV (reference sequence). Germline trimming cut 5 bases from V and 7 bases from J; bases unmatched to any gene: 14. The CDR3 sequence is CASSAKGAGVLNEQFF. The CDR3 DNA reads TGTGCCAGCAGTGCCAAAGGCGCGGGAGTGTTAAATGAGCAGTTCTTC.

The gene calls are TRBV6-2 or TRBV6-3 and TRBJ2-1, with a possible D match to TRBD2 (5 bases). The CDR3 loop spans 14 amino acids. Germline V gene data show CDR1 as MNHEY and CDR2 as SVGEGT. V lost 4 bases to trimming and J lost 1 base, with 8 bases between them. CDR3: CASSWGESYNEQFF. CDR3 DNA sequence: TGTGCCAGCAGTTGGGGAGAGTCCTACAATGAGCAGTTCTTC.

This CDR3 reads CASSGGGSGNTIYF. Written as DNA, the CDR3 is TGCGCCAGCAGTGGAGGGGGCTCTGGAAACACCATATATTTT. The rearrangement joins TRBV5-1 to TRBJ1-3, with TRBD1 as a possible D gene (6 bases). CDR3 length: 14 residues. Germline CDR1 and CDR2: SGHRS and YFSETQ. With 5 bases removed from V and 0 bases from J, the gap between germline ends came to 9 bases.

The rearrangement joins TRBV27 to TRBJ2-5; possibly TRBD2 for D (7 bases). CDR1 MNHEY and CDR2 SMNVEV come from the germline V gene (reference sequence). Trimming cost V 7 bases and J 1 base, with 19 bases left between them. CDR3 size: 16 residues. In DNA form, the CDR3 reads TGTGCCAGCAACCTTCGCCCGGGGGGCGGCCAAGAGACCCAGTACTTC. It yields the protein CASNLRPGGGQETQYF.

This rearrangement joins TRBV11-3 to TRBJ2-5; D may correspond to TRBD1 or TRBD2 (5 bases each). Germline-derived CDR1 and CDR2 are SGHNT and YENEEA. With 8 bases removed from V and 5 bases from J, the gap between germline ends came to 27 bases. The CDR3 consists of 17 residues. The CDR3 DNA is TGTGCCAGCGCGTACAAGAGGCTCGGGGCGCATGAGGAGACCCAGTACTTC. Its translation is CASAYKRLGAHEETQYF.

The chain carries TRBV9 and TRBJ1-4; perhaps TRBD1 as D (6 bases). This CDR3 contains 15 residues. Trimming stripped 2 bases from V and 7 bases from J, with 15 bases between. The V gene's germline CDR1 is SGDLS and CDR2 YYNGEE. The CDR3 nucleotides are TGTGCCAGCAGCGTTGGACGGGGGGCGGGTGAAAAACTGTTTTTT. Encoded protein: CASSVGRGAGEKLFF.

The count of this clone is one. J is TRBJ1-1 and V is TRBV3-1 (or the pseudogene TRBV3-2); no clear D. V shed 2 bases and J shed 5 bases, with 9 bases lying between them. This CDR3 has 13 residues. Looked up from germline, CDR1 is LGHDT and CDR2 is YNNKEL (reference sequence). CDR3 in amino acids: CASSQSGRTEAFF. As DNA, the CDR3 is TGTGCCAGCAGCCAATCGGGGAGGACTGAAGCTTTCTTT.

The J gene is TRBJ1-1, the V gene TRBV6-5; D unclear. Trimming removed 9 bases from V and 0 bases from J, with 14 bases in between. This CDR3 is 14 amino acids long. Germline-derived CDR1 and CDR2 are MNHEY and SVGAGI. The CDR3 spells CASQEINMNTEAFF. CDR3 nucleotide sequence: TGTGCCAGTCAGGAAATTAACATGAACACTGAAGCTTTCTTT.

This chain joins TRBV9 and TRBJ2-7; maybe TRBD2 (5 bases). V lost 4 bases and J lost 6, with 14 bases in between. The CDR3 has 13 amino acids. Germline V CDR1 and CDR2: SGDLS, YYNGEE. The CDR3 region is CASSPGRGGEQYF. The CDR3 DNA reads TGTGCCAGCAGCCCCGGACGGGGTGGCGAGCAGTACTTC.

The chain uses TRBV6-2 or TRBV6-3 and TRBJ1-2; 8 bases agree with TRBD1. The CDR3 is 15 residues long. CDR1 is MNHEY and CDR2 is SVGEGT in the germline V gene. Germline trimming cut 5 bases from V and 4 bases from J; bases unmatched to any gene: 9. CDR3 coding DNA: TGTGCCAGCAGTACCAGACAGGGGCTAGTCTATGGCTACACCTTC. This translates into CASSTRQGLVYGYTF.